What follows are 32 T cell receptor beta chains derived from one specimen sequenced in a study of blood T cell repertoires in COVID-19. Assay used: immunoSEQ multiplex PCR; TCRdb lists only in-frame clones, some missing. Of over 350,000 clones listed, around 90% are singletons. Sequenced input: PBMCs or T cells enriched from blood (not recorded which). These receptors came from a woman aged 18-29 years who had recovered from COVID-19.

This chain connects TRBV18 to TRBJ1-2; D possibly corresponds to TRBD1 (5 bases). The CDR3 length is 15 residues. The germline V gene encodes CDR1 KGHSH and CDR2 LQKENI. With 3 bases removed from V and 8 bases from J, the gap between germline ends came to 19 bases. CDR3 amino acids: CASSPGGNTVSGYTF. The CDR3 nucleotides are TGTGCCAGCTCACCTGGGGGGAATACGGTTTCCGGCTACACCTTC.

The V gene is TRBV7-3, the J gene TRBJ1-1, with 9 bases identical to TRBD1. The CDR3 runs 15 residues. Germline assignment: CDR1 SGHTA and CDR2 FQGTGA. The V and J ends lost 1 base and 7 bases, in that order; junction bases with no gene match: 7. The CDR3 protein is CASSLKGQGTGEAFF. DNA for the CDR3: TGTGCCAGCAGCTTAAAGGGACAGGGAACAGGTGAAGCTTTCTTT.

This chain uses TRBV7-2 with TRBJ1-5; a weak D match, TRBD1 (6 bases). Trimming took 5 bases from V and 3 from J, leaving 14 bases between them. CDR1 is SGHTA, CDR2 FQGNSA, per germline. This CDR3 region has 15 residues. In DNA form, the CDR3 reads TGTGCCAGCAGCCTGAAAGGGGGAGTCAATCAGCCCCAGCATTTT. Residues: CASSLKGGVNQPQHF.

V usage is TRBV7-8 and J usage is TRBJ1-2, with unresolved D. The CDR3 runs to 14 residues. Germline loops: CDR1 SGHVS, CDR2 FQNEAQ. V was trimmed by 5 bases and J by 4 bases, leaving 14 bases between them. CDR3 region: CASSLTPVTYGYTF. CDR3 coding DNA: TGTGCCAGCAGCCTTACTCCGGTTACCTATGGCTACACCTTC.

This clone was seen just once. The chain recombines TRBV5-1 with TRBJ2-1; TRBD2 might be the D (5 bases). The ends were cut back, 4 bases at V and 5 bases at J, with 16 bases in the middle. CDR3 length: 15 amino acids. In germline, CDR1 is SGHRS, CDR2 YFSETQ. CDR3 in amino acids: CASSPRERPDNEQFF. The CDR3 bases are TGCGCCAGCAGCCCAAGGGAGAGGCCCGACAATGAGCAGTTCTTC.

This chain uses TRBV2 with TRBJ1-3; 7 bases align to TRBD1. The CDR3 consists of 15 residues. V trimming: 4 bases; J trimming: 4 bases; junction bases outside the gene matches: 7. From germline, CDR1 is SNHLY and CDR2 FYNNEI. The DNA for the CDR3 is TGTGCCAGCAGTGTTCAGGGGGGTTCGGGAAACACCATATATTTT. Amino acids: CASSVQGGSGNTIYF.

This clone was detected only once. V and J are TRBV2 and TRBJ1-4; 10 bases map to TRBD1. Germline values: CDR1 SNHLY, CDR2 FYNNEI. V was clipped by 6 bases and J by 0 bases; unmatched bases: 4. The CDR3 sequence is 16 residues long. This CDR3 reads CASSWTGGATNEKLFF. The CDR3, as DNA: TGTGCCAGCAGCTGGACAGGGGGGGCAACTAATGAAAAACTGTTTTTT.

This clone was counted only a few times. V is TRBV5-1 and J is TRBJ2-7; TRBD2 agrees at 9 bases. CDR3 length equals 15 residues. With 0 bases clipped from V and 3 bases from J, the junction kept 4 bases outside the gene matches. The germline V gene encodes CDR1 SGHRS and CDR2 YFSETQ. This chain's CDR3 is CASSLALAGNYEQYF. The DNA of the CDR3 is TGCGCCAGCAGCTTGGCGCTAGCGGGGAACTACGAGCAGTACTTC.

The chain has TRBV5-5 and TRBJ1-1, with 7 bases aligning to TRBD1. This CDR3 is 15 amino acids long. CDR1 and CDR2 (germline): SGHKS, YYEKEE (reference sequence). V was pared by 4 bases and J by 0 bases, with 6 bases of the junction left unmatched. The CDR3 loop is CASSLGTDMNTEAFF. In DNA form, the CDR3 reads TGTGCCAGCAGCCTGGGGACAGACATGAACACTGAAGCTTTCTTT. Looking up the rest from reference TRBV5-5 and TRBJ1-1 gives the full variable domain: DAGVTQSPTHLIKTRGQQVTLRCSPISGHKSVSWYQQVLGQGPQFIFQYYEKEERGRGNFPDRFSARQFPNYSSELNVNALLLGDSALYLCASSLGTDMNTEAFFGQGTRLTVV.

The chain links TRBV9 to TRBJ1-2; D ambiguous. The CDR3 length is 13 residues. CDR1 SGDLS and CDR2 YYNGEE come from the germline V gene. Trimming took 0 bases from V and 8 from J, leaving 11 bases between them. This CDR3 is CASSVAQERGYTF. CDR3 DNA: TGTGCCAGCAGCGTAGCACAAGAGAGGGGCTACACCTTC.

This chain links TRBV27 with TRBJ2-5; TRBD2 aligns across 9 bases. Germline V gene lookup returns CDR1 MNHEY and CDR2 SMNVEV (reference sequence). V trimming: 8 bases; J trimming: 4 bases; junction bases outside the gene matches: 11. This CDR3 is built from 15 residues. The CDR3 loop reads CASCSLGLAGETQYF. In nucleotides, the CDR3 is TGTGCCAGCTGCTCGCTGGGACTAGCCGGAGAGACCCAGTACTTC.

V usage is TRBV30 and J usage is TRBJ1-6; D perhaps matches TRBD1 (6 bases). CDR1 GTSNPN and CDR2 SVGIG come from the germline V gene (reference sequence). The CDR3 extends over 16 amino acids. V lost 0 bases to trimming and J lost 5 bases, with 14 bases between them. The CDR3 spells CAWSVQGQGHNSPLHF. CDR3 bases: TGTGCCTGGAGTGTACAAGGTCAGGGGCATAATTCACCCCTCCACTTT.

The chain couples TRBV28 to TRBJ2-2; D call uncertain. The length of the CDR3 is 12 residues. V was pared by 7 bases and J by 3 bases, with 6 bases between. CDR1 and CDR2 from the germline V gene are MDHEN and SYDVKM. The CDR3 loop reads CASTRYTGELFF. CDR3 in DNA: TGTGCCAGCACCAGGTACACCGGGGAGCTGTTTTTT.

This chain connects TRBV3-1 (or the pseudogene TRBV3-2) to TRBJ2-7; D is ambiguous. The CDR3 is 14 amino acids. Trimming removed 0 bases at V and 3 bases at J, with 9 bases between. Germline V gene lookup returns CDR1 LGHDT and CDR2 YNNKEL (reference sequence). Here the CDR3 reads CASSQDNLRYEQYF. The CDR3, as DNA: TGTGCCAGCAGCCAAGATAATTTGCGCTACGAGCAGTACTTC.

This clone has a handful of counts. J is TRBJ1-3 and V is TRBV7-2; tentative D call: TRBD1 (5 bases). The germline CDR1 and CDR2 sequences are SGHTA and FQGNSA. The V gene lost 3 bases and the J gene lost 8 bases, with 17 bases spanning the gap. This CDR3 contains 15 residues. CDR3: CASSFNTLGGDTIYF. The CDR3 DNA reads as TGTGCCAGCAGCTTCAACACTCTCGGAGGGGACACCATATATTTT.

This clone has only one observation. The genes are TRBV7-2 and TRBJ1-5, with TRBD1 identical over 7 bases. The junction had 9 bases not matched to a gene; V was cut back by 3 bases and J by 7 bases. This CDR3 has 15 residues. Germline values: CDR1 SGHTA, CDR2 FQGNSA. The CDR3 DNA reads as TGTGCCAGCAGCTTCACCACAGGGGTTGACCAGCCCCAGCATTTT. Translated, it gives CASSFTTGVDQPQHF. Based on the CDR3 plus reference TRBV7-2 and TRBJ1-5, the full variable domain is GAGVSQSPSNKVTEKGKDVELRCDPISGHTALYWYRQSLGQGLEFLIYFQGNSAPDKSGLPSDRFSAERTGGSVSTLTIQRTQQEDSAVYLCASSFTTGVDQPQHFGDGTRLSIL.

The V gene is TRBV18, the J gene TRBJ1-2; no firm D call. CDR1 and CDR2 from the germline V gene are KGHSH and LQKENI. This CDR3 is 12 amino acids long. Trimming took 3 bases from V and 4 from J, leaving 6 bases between them. As DNA, the CDR3 is TGTGCCAGCTCACCCCTTTTCTATGGCTACACCTTC. Encoded protein: CASSPLFYGYTF.

V usage is TRBV19 and J usage is TRBJ2-1; 8 bases fit TRBD1. Germline values: CDR1 LNHDA, CDR2 SQIVND (reference sequence). Germline trimming cut 3 bases from V and 6 bases from J; bases unmatched to any gene: 13. The CDR3 contains 17 residues. CDR3 sequence: CASSILVRTGMVNEQFF. CDR3 DNA sequence: TGTGCCAGTAGTATTCTCGTCCGGACAGGGATGGTCAATGAGCAGTTCTTC.

CDR3 DNA: TGTGCCAGCAGCCTCGGTGGGGCAGCCTGGGCTTTCTTT. This codes for CASSLGGAAWAFF. The chain is built from TRBV6-5 and TRBJ1-1, with D possibly matching TRBD1 (5 bases). The CDR3 spans 13 residues. Trimming pared 6 bases from V and 11 bases from J, leaving 19 bases between. Germline CDR1 and CDR2: MNHEY and SVGAGI.

A few counts support this clone. The same CDR3 is also encoded by other DNA sequences in this sample. The chain is built from TRBV6-4 and TRBJ1-1; D unresolved. Germline values: CDR1 MRHNA, CDR2 SNTAGT. The CDR3 totals 13 residues. V lost 6 bases and J lost 1, with 9 bases in between. CDR3 amino acids: CASSAEENTEAFF. The DNA of the CDR3 is TGTGCCAGCAGCGCAGAAGAGAACACTGAAGCTTTCTTT.

V is TRBV3-1 (or the pseudogene TRBV3-2) and J is TRBJ2-1; 11 bases are a match to TRBD2. Germline V CDR1 and CDR2: LGHDT, YNNKEL (reference sequence). V trimming: 3 bases; J trimming: 6 bases; junction bases outside the gene matches: 10. The CDR3 length is 17 residues. The CDR3 is CASSQTSSGGPGNEQFF. Written as DNA, the CDR3 is TGTGCCAGCAGCCAGACCTCTAGCGGGGGGCCGGGCAATGAGCAGTTCTTC.

The V call is TRBV28, the J call TRBJ1-1, with D possibly being TRBD1 (6 bases). The CDR3 is 14 residues long. Germline V lookup: CDR1 MDHEN, CDR2 SYDVKM. V was trimmed by 5 bases and J by 4 bases, leaving 14 bases between them. The CDR3 DNA reads as TGTGCCAGCAGTGCCGACAGGTGGAGCACTGAAGCTTTCTTT. Translated, it gives CASSADRWSTEAFF.

The chain is built from TRBV7-9 and TRBJ1-2; D may be TRBD1 (5 bases). The germline gives CDR1 SEHNR, CDR2 FQNEAQ (reference sequence). V shed 5 bases and J shed 4 bases, with 17 bases lying between them. This CDR3 comprises 15 residues. DNA of the CDR3: TGTGCCAGCAGCACACAGTGGGAGGGGCTCTATGGCTACACCTTC. This sequence encodes CASSTQWEGLYGYTF.

Comments on this clone: The sample holds other DNA sequences that translate to the same CDR3. The chain links TRBV10-3 to TRBJ1-1, with a tentative D call TRBD1 (6 bases). This CDR3 region has 13 residues. Between the trimmed V and J ends, which lost 3 bases and 4 bases, there was a span of 9 bases. The germline gives CDR1 ENHRY, CDR2 SYGVKD. The CDR3 spells CAISEQGGTEAFF. In DNA, the CDR3 is TGTGCCATCAGTGAACAGGGTGGCACTGAAGCTTTCTTT.

J is TRBJ1-1 and V is TRBV10-2, with 10 bases identical to TRBD1. Germline CDR1 WSHSY, CDR2 SAAADI. This CDR3 spans 15 amino acids. Trimming at V came to 5 bases and at J to 5 bases, leaving 8 bases not matched to a gene. Here the CDR3 DNA reads TGCGCCAGCAGTTTATCGACAGGGGGCGGAACTGAAGCTTTCTTT. Amino acid sequence: CASSLSTGGGTEAFF.

The V and J genes are TRBV6-5 and TRBJ2-5; TRBD2 agrees at 8 bases. From germline, CDR1 is MNHEY and CDR2 SVGAGI. CDR3 length: 14 residues. The V and J ends lost 6 bases and 6 bases, in that order; junction bases with no gene match: 9. CDR3 in DNA: TGTGCCAGCAGAGACCGGGGGGGCTTGAAGACCCAGTACTTC. This encodes CASRDRGGLKTQYF.

V is TRBV11-2 and J is TRBJ2-7, with D maybe TRBD2 (6 bases). Trimming took off 1 base at V and 0 bases at J, with 13 bases between the two ends. The length of the CDR3 is 16 residues. Germline V CDR1 and CDR2: SGHAT, FQNNGV. The chain's CDR3 is CASSLGGLLVSYEQYF. The DNA of the CDR3 is TGTGCCAGCAGCTTAGGGGGACTCCTTGTCTCCTACGAGCAGTACTTC.

V and J are TRBV27 and TRBJ2-1; D uncertain. The germline gives CDR1 MNHEY, CDR2 SMNVEV (reference sequence). Trimming removed 3 bases from V and 7 bases from J, with 7 bases in between. The CDR3 extends over 12 amino acids. In nucleotides, the CDR3 is TGTGCCAGCAGTTTTTATCCGAATGAGCAGTTCTTC. Translated, it gives CASSFYPNEQFF.

CDR3 sequence (DNA): TGCGCCAGCAGCCCGGGAGCAACACCTAACTATGGCTACACCTTC. It encodes CASSPGATPNYGYTF. The rearrangement joins TRBV4-1 to TRBJ1-2; no clear D gene. This CDR3 is built from 15 residues. Trimming took 4 bases from V and 0 from J, leaving 12 bases between them. The germline V gene encodes CDR1 MGHRA and CDR2 YSYEKL.

The chain is built from TRBV6-4 and TRBJ2-1; D might be TRBD2 (6 bases). The ends were cut back, 3 bases at V and 12 bases at J, with 15 bases in the middle. CDR3 length: 13 residues. Germline lookup yields CDR1 MRHNA and CDR2 SNTAGT. The CDR3 region has the DNA TGTGCCAGCAGTGATTATCAGGAGGGGCGGCAGTTCTTC. Residues: CASSDYQEGRQFF.

This clone showed up just once. The rearrangement joins TRBV3-1 (or the pseudogene TRBV3-2) to TRBJ2-2, with D perhaps matching TRBD2 (6 bases). Germline V lookup: CDR1 LGHDT, CDR2 YNNKEL (reference sequence). The ends were cut back, 1 base at V and 4 bases at J, with 13 bases in the middle. This CDR3 region has 16 residues. For the CDR3, the DNA is TGTGCCAGCAGCCAAGCCGCAGGGAGGTTCACCGGGGAGCTGTTTTTT. It codes for CASSQAAGRFTGELFF.

This sequence joins TRBV27 and TRBJ2-6; D is perhaps TRBD1 (5 bases). The germline gives CDR1 MNHEY, CDR2 SMNVEV (reference sequence). This CDR3 has 18 residues. Deletions cut 5 bases from V and 3 bases from J, with 20 bases between. The CDR3 protein is CASSLRRKGWSGANVLTF. The CDR3 region has the DNA TGTGCCAGCAGTCTGCGCAGGAAGGGGTGGAGTGGGGCCAACGTCCTGACTTTC.